A selection of T cell receptor beta chains follows, all from one sample in a study of identical twins. TCRdb itself ran the 5' RACE reads through MiXCR, one entry per CDR3 protein. The sample lists some 96,000 distinct CDR3 sequences; 5.9% were seen once. Sequencing was carried out using memory T cells sorted from blood. These receptor sequences come from a woman aged 50 to 60 in good health. CDR3s include the opening cysteine and the closing phenylalanine or tryptophan. A D gene is named only where the DNA matches it firmly. Only part of the rows carry a size: once, few, many, or a class if the clone is expanded.

CDR3 protein,CDR3 DNA,D gene,V gene,J gene,clone size
CASSGSRTGASGELFF,TGTGCCAGTAGTGGGAGTAGGACGGGAGCCAGCGGGGAGCTGTTTTTT,.,TRBV19,TRBJ2-2,.
CASSSGTVGETQYF,TGCGCCAGCAGCTCGGGGACAGTCGGGGAGACCCAGTACTTC,TRBD1,TRBV5-1,TRBJ2-5,.
CASRSGQGYGYTF,TGTGCCAGCAGATCCGGACAGGGCTATGGCTACACTTTC,TRBD1,TRBV6-6,TRBJ1-2,.
CAISGEGRGGQETQYF,TGTGCCATCAGTGGCGAGGGTCGGGGTGGGCAAGAGACCCAGTACTTC,.,TRBV10-3,TRBJ2-5,many
CASNRDTAMDEQFF,TGTGCCAGCAACCGGGACACTGCTATGGATGAGCAGTTCTTC,.,TRBV9,TRBJ2-1,many
CASSLDTRLTGELFF,TGCGCCAGCAGCTTGGACACACGACTCACCGGGGAGCTGTTTTTT,.,TRBV5-1,TRBJ2-2,few
CASRLSSGANVLTF,TGTGCCAGCAGATTGAGCTCTGGGGCCAACGTCCTGACTTTC,.,TRBV12-3/TRBV12-4,TRBJ2-6,many
CASSLVGGFDNEQFF,TGTGCCAGCAGCTTAGTGGGAGGGTTCGACAATGAGCAGTTCTTC,TRBD2,TRBV7-2,TRBJ2-1,many
CAHSGLAGQETQYF,TGTGCCCACTCGGGGCTAGCGGGACAAGAGACCCAGTACTTC,TRBD2,TRBV30,TRBJ2-5,many
CASSQPTSGLYEQYF,TGCGCCAGCAGCCAACCAACTAGCGGCCTATACGAGCAGTACTTC,TRBD2,TRBV4-1,TRBJ2-7,few
CASSGGLGAETQYF,TGTGCCAGTAGTGGGGGCTTAGGTGCGGAGACCCAGTACTTC,.,TRBV19,TRBJ2-5,many
CASSLGGRGNTEAFF,TGTGCCAGCAGCCTCGGCGGCAGGGGCAACACTGAAGCTTTCTTT,.,TRBV7-9,TRBJ1-1,.
CAYGRGTDTQYF,TGTGCATACGGCCGGGGCACAGATACGCAGTATTTT,.,TRBV28,TRBJ2-3,.
CASSPSPRDSLFF,TGTGCCAGCAGCCCCTCCCCCCGGGACTCTCTGTTCTTC,.,TRBV5-4,TRBJ2-1,few
CASSEQNSNQPQHF,TGTGCCAGCAGTGAACAAAATAGCAATCAGCCCCAGCATTTT,.,TRBV2,TRBJ1-5,many
CASSLMPQAETEAFF,TGTGCCAGCAGTTTAATGCCTCAGGCGGAGACTGAAGCTTTCTTT,.,TRBV27,TRBJ1-1,many
CASTSGRTSYEQYF,TGTGCCAGCACCTCAGGTCGAACGTCCTACGAGCAGTACTTC,.,TRBV7-8,TRBJ2-7,many
CSALRPVISTDTQYF,TGCAGTGCCCTACGTCCCGTGATTAGCACAGATACGCAGTATTTT,.,TRBV20-1,TRBJ2-3,.
CASSESLGTLNEQFF,TGCGCCAGCAGTGAGTCTTTGGGTACACTCAATGAGCAGTTCTTC,.,TRBV10-1,TRBJ2-1,many
CASSGRDGTSGRSSYNEQFF,TGTGCCAGCAGCGGGCGTGACGGGACTAGCGGGAGGAGCTCCTACAATGAGCAGTTCTTC,TRBD2,TRBV7-2,TRBJ2-1,many
CSARDILDSLSTNEKLFF,TGCAGTGCTAGAGATATTCTCGACAGCCTCTCGACTAATGAAAAACTGTTTTTT,.,TRBV20-1,TRBJ1-4,many
CSARPGGSSYEQYF,TGCAGCGCTAGGCCAGGGGGGTCGAGCTACGAGCAGTACTTC,.,TRBV29-1,TRBJ2-7,many
CASSQGFETQYF,TGTGCCAGCAGCCAAGGTTTTGAGACCCAGTACTTC,.,TRBV3-1,TRBJ2-5,many
CSAGTGTGRGVGYTF,TGCAGCGCCGGGACCGGGACAGGTCGAGGAGTAGGCTACACCTTC,TRBD1,TRBV29-1,TRBJ1-2,many
CSAKATVSGNTIYF,TGCAGTGCCAAGGCTACGGTCTCTGGAAACACCATATATTTT,.,TRBV20-1,TRBJ1-3,many
CASSPTTFSQFF,TGTGCCAGCAGCCCTACTACTTTTTCGCAGTTCTTC,.,TRBV14,TRBJ2-1,.
CASSSGTSNTGELFF,TGTGCCAGCAGTAGCGGGACTTCGAACACCGGGGAGCTGTTTTTT,TRBD2,TRBV7-6,TRBJ2-2,many
CSARPLRVPDTQYF,TGCAGTGCTAGACCCTTAAGGGTCCCAGATACGCAGTATTTT,.,TRBV20-1,TRBJ2-3,.
CSARTPRDYEQYF,TGCAGTGCCAGGACTCCGAGAGACTACGAGCAGTACTTC,.,TRBV20-1,TRBJ2-7,.
CASSPGVRNTIYF,TGTGCCAGTAGTCCCGGGGTGAGAAACACCATATATTTT,.,TRBV19,TRBJ1-3,many
CASSLSRRERQFF,TGTGCTAGCAGCTTATCGAGGAGAGAGAGGCAGTTCTTC,.,TRBV7-7,TRBJ2-1,many
CSAERQAFF,TGCAGCGCAGAACGACAGGCTTTCTTT,.,TRBV29-1,TRBJ1-1,many
CASSQVGTGLRQYF,TGTGCCAGCAGCCAAGTAGGGACAGGGCTACGTCAGTACTTC,TRBD1,TRBV4-2,TRBJ2-7,.
CASSPNQPGQVNYKQYF,TGTGCCAGCAGCCCGAATCAACCGGGACAGGTGAACTACAAGCAGTACTTC,TRBD1,TRBV14,TRBJ2-7,.
CASSPSGSLYEQYF,TGTGCCAGCAGCCCTAGCGGGAGTCTGTACGAGCAGTACTTC,TRBD2,TRBV7-8,TRBJ2-7,.
CSAAAEDLYEQYF,TGCAGTGCTGCAGCGGAAGACCTCTACGAGCAGTACTTC,.,TRBV20-1,TRBJ2-7,few
CASSRSLAQGYGYTF,TGTGCCAGCTCACGGAGTTTAGCGCAAGGCTATGGCTACACCTTC,.,TRBV10-3,TRBJ1-2,many